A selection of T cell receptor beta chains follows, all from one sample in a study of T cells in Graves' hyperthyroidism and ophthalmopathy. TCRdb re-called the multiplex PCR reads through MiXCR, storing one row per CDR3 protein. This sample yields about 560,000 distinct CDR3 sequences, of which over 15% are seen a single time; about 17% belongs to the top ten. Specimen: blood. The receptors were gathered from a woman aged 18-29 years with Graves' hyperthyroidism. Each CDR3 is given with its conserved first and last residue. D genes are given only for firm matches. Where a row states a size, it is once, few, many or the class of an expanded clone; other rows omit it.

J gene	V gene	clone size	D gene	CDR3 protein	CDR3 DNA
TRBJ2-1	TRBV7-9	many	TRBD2	CASSLSPKTSGRGYEQFF	TGTGCCAGCAGCTTATCCCCTAAGACTAGCGGGAGAGGGTATGAGCAGTTCTTC
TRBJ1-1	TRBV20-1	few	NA	CSAKRRRATEAFF	TGCAGTGCTAAGCGACGCAGGGCCACTGAAGCTTTCTTT
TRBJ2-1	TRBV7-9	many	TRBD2	CASSPKRASGASNEQFF	TGTGCCAGCAGCCCTAAACGTGCTAGCGGGGCCTCGAATGAGCAGTTCTTC
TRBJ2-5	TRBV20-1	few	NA	CSASPHTQETQYF	TGCAGTGCTAGTCCCCATACCCAAGAGACCCAGTACTTC
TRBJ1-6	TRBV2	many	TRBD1	CAVLLRTGTAYNSPLHF	TGTGCCGTACTATTAAGGACAGGGACGGCCTATAATTCACCCCTCCACTTT
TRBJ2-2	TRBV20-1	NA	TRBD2	CSARDYGGEPGELFF	TGCAGTGCTAGAGATTACGGGGGGGAGCCCGGGGAGCTGTTTTTT
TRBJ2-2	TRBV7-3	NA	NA	CASSLRPITGELFF	TGTGCCAGCAGCTTAAGGCCTATTACCGGGGAGCTGTTTTTT
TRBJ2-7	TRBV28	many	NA	CASSFLRDSPYEQYF	TGTGCCAGCAGTTTCCTTCGGGACTCACCCTACGAGCAGTACTTC
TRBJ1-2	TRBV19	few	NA	CASSIVGTQAGYTF	TGTGCCAGTAGTATAGTCGGCACCCAGGCTGGCTACACCTTC
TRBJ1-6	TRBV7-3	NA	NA	CASSLTARAFDNSPLHF	TGTGCCAGCAGCTTAACGGCCAGGGCGTTCGATAATTCACCCCTCCACTTT
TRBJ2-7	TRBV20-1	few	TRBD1	CSARDPKTGQGIYEQYF	TGCAGTGCTAGAGATCCTAAAACGGGACAGGGAATCTACGAGCAGTACTTC
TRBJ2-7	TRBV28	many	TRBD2	CASSFLRLAVYEQYF	TGTGCCAGCAGTTTCTTGAGACTAGCGGTCTACGAGCAGTACTTC
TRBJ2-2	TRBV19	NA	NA	CASSIKQHTGELFF	TGTGCCAGTAGTATAAAACAGCACACCGGGGAGCTGTTTTTT
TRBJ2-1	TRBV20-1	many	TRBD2	CSARDPSGIEQFF	TGCAGTGCTAGAGATCCCAGCGGGATTGAGCAGTTCTTC
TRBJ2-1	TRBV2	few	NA	CASPRGAPNEQFF	TGTGCCAGCCCACGCGGGGCCCCCAATGAGCAGTTCTTC
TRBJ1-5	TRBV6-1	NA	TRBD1	CASNLGQSNQPQHF	TGTGCCAGCAATCTGGGACAGAGCAATCAGCCCCAGCATTTT
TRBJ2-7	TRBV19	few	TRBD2	CASRSSGGVSSYEQYF	TGTGCCAGTAGGAGTAGCGGGGGCGTAAGCTCCTACGAGCAGTACTTC
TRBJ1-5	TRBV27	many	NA	CAIPRGGNQPQHF	TGTGCCATCCCGAGGGGAGGCAATCAGCCCCAGCATTTT
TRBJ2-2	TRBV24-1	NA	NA	CATNDLNTGELFF	TGTGCCACCAATGACCTAAACACCGGGGAGCTGTTTTTT
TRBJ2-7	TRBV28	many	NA	CASRQGGYEQYF	TGTGCCAGCAGGCAGGGAGGCTACGAGCAGTACTTC
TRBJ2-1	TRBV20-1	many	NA	CSARDRRGAYNEQFF	TGCAGTGCTAGAGATAGGAGGGGGGCTTACAATGAGCAGTTCTTC
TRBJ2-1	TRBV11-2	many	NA	CASSSPGRGSSYNEQFF	TGTGCCAGCAGCTCCCCTGGACGGGGTAGCTCCTACAATGAGCAGTTCTTC
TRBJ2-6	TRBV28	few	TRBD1	CASSIPRGLGANVLTF	TGTGCCAGCAGCATCCCCAGGGGGCTCGGGGCCAACGTCCTGACTTTC
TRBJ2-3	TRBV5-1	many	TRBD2	CASSLVAGVSDTQYF	TGCGCCAGCAGCTTGGTAGCGGGGGTCTCAGATACGCAGTATTTT
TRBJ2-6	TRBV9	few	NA	CASSVYGKTGTGANVLTF	TGTGCCAGCAGCGTATACGGCAAGACAGGCACTGGGGCCAACGTCCTGACTTTC
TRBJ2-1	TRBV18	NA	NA	CASSPWDVAGISYNEQFF	TGTGCCAGCTCACCGTGGGATGTGGCGGGAATCTCCTACAATGAGCAGTTCTTC
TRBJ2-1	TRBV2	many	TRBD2	CASRELAGVDNEQFF	TGTGCCAGCAGGGAACTAGCGGGAGTGGACAATGAGCAGTTCTTC
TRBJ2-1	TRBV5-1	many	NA	CASSFLPTTGNVYNEQFF	TGCGCCAGCAGCTTCCTCCCGACAACGGGGAATGTCTACAATGAGCAGTTCTTC
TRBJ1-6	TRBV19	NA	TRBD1	CASNPYPGGHSPLHF	TGTGCCAGCAACCCCTATCCAGGGGGCCATTCACCCCTCCACTTT
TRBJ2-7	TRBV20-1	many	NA	CSATTKLFNEQYF	TGCAGTGCAACTACCAAACTGTTCAACGAGCAGTACTTC
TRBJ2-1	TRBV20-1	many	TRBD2	CSARDRFGTSGINSYNEQFF	TGCAGTGCTAGAGATCGGTTCGGAACTAGCGGAATCAACTCCTACAATGAGCAGTTCTTC
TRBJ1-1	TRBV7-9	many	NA	CASTRDGLNTEAFF	TGTGCCAGCACCAGGGACGGCTTGAACACTGAAGCTTTCTTT
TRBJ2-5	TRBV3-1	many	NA	CASSPGIETQYF	TGTGCCAGCAGTCCCGGGATAGAGACCCAGTACTTC
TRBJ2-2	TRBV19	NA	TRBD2	CASSMMGGTGELFF	TGTGCCAGTAGTATGATGGGGGGGACCGGGGAGCTGTTTTTT
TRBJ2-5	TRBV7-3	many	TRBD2	CASSLTKAGGQETQYF	TGTGCCAGCAGCTTAACTAAAGCGGGGGGGCAAGAGACCCAGTACTTC
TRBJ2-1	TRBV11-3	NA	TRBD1	CASSIPGTGHNEQFF	TGTGCCAGCAGCATCCCCGGGACAGGGCACAATGAGCAGTTCTTC
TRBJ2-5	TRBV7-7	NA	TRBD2	CASSPRTSGAAETQYF	TGTGCCAGCAGCCCCAGGACTAGCGGGGCGGCAGAGACCCAGTACTTC
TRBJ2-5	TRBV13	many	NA	CASSLAGRAETQYF	TGTGCCAGCAGCTTAGCCGGCAGGGCGGAGACCCAGTACTTC
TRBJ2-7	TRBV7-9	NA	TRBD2	CAASELASSKEQYF	TGTGCCGCCTCGGAACTAGCGTCCTCTAAGGAGCAGTACTTC
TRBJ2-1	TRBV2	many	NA	CASSRSLSSYNEQFF	TGTGCCAGCAGCCGATCTCTGAGCTCCTACAATGAGCAGTTCTTC
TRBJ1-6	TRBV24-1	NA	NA	CATSYTALYNSPLHF	TGTGCCACCAGTTATACAGCACTTTATAATTCACCCCTCCACTTT
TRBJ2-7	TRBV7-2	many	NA	CASSFRSVEQYF	TGTGCCAGCAGCTTTAGGTCGGTCGAGCAGTACTTC
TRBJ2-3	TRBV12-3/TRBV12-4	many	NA	CASTTDTQYF	TGTGCCAGTACCACAGATACGCAGTATTTT
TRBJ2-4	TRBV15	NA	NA	CATSNRVVDIQYF	TGTGCCACCTCCAACAGGGTCGTAGACATTCAGTACTTC
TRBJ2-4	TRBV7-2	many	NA	CASSLDRLDIQYF	TGTGCCAGCAGCCTCGACAGGTTGGACATTCAGTACTTC
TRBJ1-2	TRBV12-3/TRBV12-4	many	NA	CASSTSNYGYTF	TGTGCCAGCAGTACAAGTAACTATGGCTACACCTTC
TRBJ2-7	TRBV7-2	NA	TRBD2	CASSFYLSAGGSSYEQYF	TGTGCCAGCAGCTTTTACCTTTCGGCGGGGGGTAGCTCCTACGAGCAGTACTTC
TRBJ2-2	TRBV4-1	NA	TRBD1	CASSQQSGTGTGELFF	TGCGCCAGCAGCCAGCAATCCGGGACAGGGACCGGGGAGCTGTTTTTT
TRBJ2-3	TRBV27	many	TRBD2	CASSLLASGRPSTDTQYF	TGTGCCAGCAGTTTACTTGCTAGCGGGAGGCCAAGCACAGATACGCAGTATTTT
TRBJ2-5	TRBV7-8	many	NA	CASRASRQAEETQYF	TGTGCCAGCAGAGCAAGCCGACAGGCAGAAGAGACCCAGTACTTC
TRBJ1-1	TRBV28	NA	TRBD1	CASSAWDRLEAFF	TGTGCCAGCAGTGCTTGGGACAGGCTAGAAGCTTTCTTT
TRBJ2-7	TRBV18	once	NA	CASSPVASYEQYF	TGTGCCAGCTCACCAGTGGCCTCCTACGAGCAGTACTTC
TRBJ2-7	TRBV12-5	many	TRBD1	CASGLPRQGLPYEQYF	TGTGCTAGTGGTTTGCCGAGACAGGGCCTCCCCTACGAGCAGTACTTC
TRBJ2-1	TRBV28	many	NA	CASSSWTIYNEQFF	TGTGCCAGCAGTTCATGGACTATATACAATGAGCAGTTCTTC
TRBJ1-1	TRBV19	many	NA	CASSIRGNTEAFF	TGTGCCAGTAGTATAAGGGGGAACACTGAAGCTTTCTTT
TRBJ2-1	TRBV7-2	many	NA	CASSLEVGVYNEQFF	TGTGCCAGCAGCTTAGAGGTGGGAGTCTACAATGAGCAGTTCTTC
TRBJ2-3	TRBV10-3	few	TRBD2	CAIRKPGLTDTQYF	TGTGCCATCAGAAAACCGGGACTAACAGATACGCAGTATTTT
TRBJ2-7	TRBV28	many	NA	CASRRPYEQYF	TGTGCCAGCAGGCGACCCTACGAGCAGTACTTC
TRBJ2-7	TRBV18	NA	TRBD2	CASSPRTSGRAFPYEQYF	TGTGCCAGCTCACCACGGACTAGCGGGAGGGCCTTCCCCTACGAGCAGTACTTC
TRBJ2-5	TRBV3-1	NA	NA	CASSQAGGRKTQYF	TGTGCCAGCAGCCAAGCGGGCGGGCGAAAGACCCAGTACTTC